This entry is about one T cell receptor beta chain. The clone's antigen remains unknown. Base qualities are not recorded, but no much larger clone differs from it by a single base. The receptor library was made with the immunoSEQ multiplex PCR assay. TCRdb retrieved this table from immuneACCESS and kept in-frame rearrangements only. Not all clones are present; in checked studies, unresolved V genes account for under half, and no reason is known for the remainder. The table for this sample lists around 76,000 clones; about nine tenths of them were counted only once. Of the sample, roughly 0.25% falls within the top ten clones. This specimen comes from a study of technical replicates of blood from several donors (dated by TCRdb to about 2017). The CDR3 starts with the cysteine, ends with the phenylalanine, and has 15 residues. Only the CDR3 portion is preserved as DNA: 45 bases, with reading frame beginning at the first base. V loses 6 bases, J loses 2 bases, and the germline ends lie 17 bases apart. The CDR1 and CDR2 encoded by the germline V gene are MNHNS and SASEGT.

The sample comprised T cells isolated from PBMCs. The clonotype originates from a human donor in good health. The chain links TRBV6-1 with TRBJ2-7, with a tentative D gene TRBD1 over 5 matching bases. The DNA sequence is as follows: TGTGCCAGCAGGCCCCAGGGCATGCTGCCCTACGAGCAGTACTTC. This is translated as CASRPQGMLPYEQYF.